The entry that follows covers one TCR beta chain sequence. Time point defined: blood from clinic visit 5 months post-surgery; TSC patient then seizure free. Data came from immunoSEQ multiplex PCR; TCRdb stores just in-frame clones and leaves some out. The sample carries 340,000 or so clones, about 93% recorded once. Per the germline V gene, CDR1 is GTSNPN and CDR2 is SVGIG (reference sequence). Trimming pared 1 base from V and 2 bases from J, leaving 7 bases between. There are 13 residues in the CDR3. This specimen comes from a study of brain T cells in children with intractable seizures. The TCR was taken from a boy younger than two with tuberous sclerosis and intractable seizures. Sequenced here: peripheral blood, sampled less than 6 months after surgery. This rearrangement joins TRBV30 to TRBJ2-3; D ambiguous. In DNA form, the CDR3 reads TGTGCCTGGAGTGGAGACCTCACAGATACGCAGTATTTT. This gives the protein CAWSGDLTDTQYF.